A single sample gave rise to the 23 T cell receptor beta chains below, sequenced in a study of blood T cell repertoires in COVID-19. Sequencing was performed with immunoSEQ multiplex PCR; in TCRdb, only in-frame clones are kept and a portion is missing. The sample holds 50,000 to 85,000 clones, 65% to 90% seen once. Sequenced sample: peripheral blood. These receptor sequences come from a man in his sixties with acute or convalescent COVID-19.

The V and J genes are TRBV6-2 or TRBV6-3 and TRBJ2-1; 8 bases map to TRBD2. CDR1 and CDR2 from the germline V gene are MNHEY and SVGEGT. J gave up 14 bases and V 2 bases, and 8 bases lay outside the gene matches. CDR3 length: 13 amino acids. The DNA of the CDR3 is TGTGCCAGCAGTTACAAAGACGGGGGGGAAGAGTTCTTC. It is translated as CASSYKDGGEEFF.

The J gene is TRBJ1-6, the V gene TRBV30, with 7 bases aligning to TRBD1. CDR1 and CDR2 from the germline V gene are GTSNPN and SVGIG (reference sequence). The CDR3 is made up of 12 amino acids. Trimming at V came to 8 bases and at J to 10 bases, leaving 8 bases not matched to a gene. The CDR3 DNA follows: TGTGCCACTAGACAGGGTAACTCACCCCTCCACTTT. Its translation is CATRQGNSPLHF.

CDR3: CASSPTGFRNTEAFF. The CDR3 DNA reads TGTGCCAGCAGTCCTACAGGGTTTCGGAACACTGAAGCTTTCTTT. The chain uses TRBV7-2 and TRBJ1-1; perhaps TRBD1 as D (6 bases). Trimming left V 6 bases short and J 1 base short, with 15 bases between. The germline V gene encodes CDR1 SGHTA and CDR2 FQGNSA. CDR3 length equals 15 residues. Full variable domain (outside the CDR3, taken from reference TRBV7-2 and TRBJ1-1): GAGVSQSPSNKVTEKGKDVELRCDPISGHTALYWYRQSLGQGLEFLIYFQGNSAPDKSGLPSDRFSAERTGGSVSTLTIQRTQQEDSAVYLCASSPTGFRNTEAFFGQGTRLTVV.

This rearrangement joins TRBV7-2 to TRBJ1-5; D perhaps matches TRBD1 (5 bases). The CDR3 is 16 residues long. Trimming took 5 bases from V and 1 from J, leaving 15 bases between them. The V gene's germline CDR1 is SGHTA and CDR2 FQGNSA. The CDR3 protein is CASSTRQSASNQPQHF. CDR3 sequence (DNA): TGTGCCAGCAGCACTCGACAGTCTGCGAGCAATCAGCCCCAGCATTTT.

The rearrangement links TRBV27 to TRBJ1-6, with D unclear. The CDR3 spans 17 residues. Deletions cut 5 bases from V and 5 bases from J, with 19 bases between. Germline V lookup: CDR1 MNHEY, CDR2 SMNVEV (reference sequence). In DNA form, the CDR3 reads TGTGCCAGCAGTATTTCTCCTCGGGTGGTAAATAATTCACCCCTCCACTTT. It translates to CASSISPRVVNNSPLHF.

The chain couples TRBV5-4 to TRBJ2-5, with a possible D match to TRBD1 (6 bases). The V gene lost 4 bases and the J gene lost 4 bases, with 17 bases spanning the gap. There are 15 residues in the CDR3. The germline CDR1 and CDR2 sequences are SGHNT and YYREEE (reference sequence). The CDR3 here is CASSERMGHSETQYF. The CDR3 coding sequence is TGTGCCAGCAGCGAAAGAATGGGACACTCAGAGACCCAGTACTTC.

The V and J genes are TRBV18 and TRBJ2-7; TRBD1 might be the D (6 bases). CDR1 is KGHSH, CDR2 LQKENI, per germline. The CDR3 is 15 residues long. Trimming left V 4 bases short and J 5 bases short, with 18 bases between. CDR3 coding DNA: TGTGCCAGCTCACAGCCAGGGGCAGAAGGAAACGAGCAGTACTTC. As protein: CASSQPGAEGNEQYF. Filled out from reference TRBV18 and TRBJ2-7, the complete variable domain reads NAGVMQNPRHLVRRRGQEARLRCSPMKGHSHVYWYRQLPEEGLKFMVYLQKENIIDESGMPKERFSAEFPKEGPSILRIQQVVRGDSAAYFCASSQPGAEGNEQYFGPGTRLTVT.

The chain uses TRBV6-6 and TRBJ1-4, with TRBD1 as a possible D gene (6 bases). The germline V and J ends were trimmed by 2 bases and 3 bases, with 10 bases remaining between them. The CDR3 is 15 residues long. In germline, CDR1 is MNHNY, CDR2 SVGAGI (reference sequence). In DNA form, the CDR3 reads TGTGCCAGCAGTTACCGGGGACACCCTAATGAAAAACTGTTTTTT. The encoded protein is CASSYRGHPNEKLFF.

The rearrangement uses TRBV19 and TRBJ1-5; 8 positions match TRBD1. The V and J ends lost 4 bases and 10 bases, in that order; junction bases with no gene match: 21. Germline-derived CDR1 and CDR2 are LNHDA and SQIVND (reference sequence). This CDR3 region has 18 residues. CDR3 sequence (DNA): TGTGCCAGTAGTAGGGAGTTAGGACAGGGCCTGCTTGGAATCCCCCAGCATTTT. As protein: CASSRELGQGLLGIPQHF. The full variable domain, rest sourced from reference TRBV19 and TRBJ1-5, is DGGITQSPKYLFRKEGQNVTLSCEQNLNHDAMYWYRQDPGQGLRLIYYSQIVNDFQKGDIAEGYSVSREKKESFPLTVTSAQKNPTAFYLCASSRELGQGLLGIPQHFGDGTRLSIL.

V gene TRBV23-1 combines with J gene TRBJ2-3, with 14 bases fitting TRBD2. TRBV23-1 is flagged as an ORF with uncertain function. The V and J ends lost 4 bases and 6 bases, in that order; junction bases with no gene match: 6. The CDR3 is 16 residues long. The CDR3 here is CASSPGTSGGGDTQYF. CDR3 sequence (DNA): TGCGCCAGCAGTCCAGGGACTAGCGGGGGCGGGGATACGCAGTATTTT.

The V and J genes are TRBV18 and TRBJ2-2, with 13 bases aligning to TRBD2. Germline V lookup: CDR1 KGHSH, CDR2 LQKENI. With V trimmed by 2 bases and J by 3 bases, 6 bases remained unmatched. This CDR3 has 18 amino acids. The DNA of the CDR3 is TGTGCCAGCTCACCAAGGACTAGCGGGGGCTGGGACACCGGGGAGCTGTTTTTT. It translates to CASSPRTSGGWDTGELFF.

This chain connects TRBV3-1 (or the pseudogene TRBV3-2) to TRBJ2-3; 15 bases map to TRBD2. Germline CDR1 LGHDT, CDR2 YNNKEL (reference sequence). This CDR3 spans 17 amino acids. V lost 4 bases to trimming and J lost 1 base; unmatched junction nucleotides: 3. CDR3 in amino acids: CASSRGLAGGRTDTQYF. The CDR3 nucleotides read TGTGCCAGCAGCCGGGGACTAGCGGGGGGACGCACAGATACGCAGTATTTT.

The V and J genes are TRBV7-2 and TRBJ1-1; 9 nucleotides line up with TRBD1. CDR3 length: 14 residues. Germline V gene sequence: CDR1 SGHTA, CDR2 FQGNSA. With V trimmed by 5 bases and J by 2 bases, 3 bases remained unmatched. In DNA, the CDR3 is TGTGCCAGCAGCGCCACAGGGGGCAACACTGAAGCTTTCTTT. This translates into CASSATGGNTEAFF.

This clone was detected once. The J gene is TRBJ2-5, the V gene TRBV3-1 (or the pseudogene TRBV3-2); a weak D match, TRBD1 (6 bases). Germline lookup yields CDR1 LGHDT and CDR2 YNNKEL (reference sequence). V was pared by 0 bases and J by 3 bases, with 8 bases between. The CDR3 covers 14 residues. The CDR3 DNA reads TGTGCCAGCAGCCAAGACCACAGGGAAGAGACCCAGTACTTC. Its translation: CASSQDHREETQYF.

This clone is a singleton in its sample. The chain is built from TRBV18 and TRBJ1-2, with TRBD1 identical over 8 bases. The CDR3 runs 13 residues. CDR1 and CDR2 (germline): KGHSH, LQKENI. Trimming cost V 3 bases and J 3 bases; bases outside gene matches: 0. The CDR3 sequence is CASSPDRDYGYTF. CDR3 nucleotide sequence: TGTGCCAGCTCACCGGACAGGGACTATGGCTACACCTTC. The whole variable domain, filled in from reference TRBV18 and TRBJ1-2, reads NAGVMQNPRHLVRRRGQEARLRCSPMKGHSHVYWYRQLPEEGLKFMVYLQKENIIDESGMPKERFSAEFPKEGPSILRIQQVVRGDSAAYFCASSPDRDYGYTFGSGTRLTVV.

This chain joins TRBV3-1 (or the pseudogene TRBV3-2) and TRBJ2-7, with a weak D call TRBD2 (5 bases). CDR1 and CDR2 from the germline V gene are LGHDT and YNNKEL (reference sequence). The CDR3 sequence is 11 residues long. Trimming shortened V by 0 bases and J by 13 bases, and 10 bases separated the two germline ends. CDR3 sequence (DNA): TGTGCCAGCAGCCAAGACCACGGACTTTACTTC. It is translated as CASSQDHGLYF.

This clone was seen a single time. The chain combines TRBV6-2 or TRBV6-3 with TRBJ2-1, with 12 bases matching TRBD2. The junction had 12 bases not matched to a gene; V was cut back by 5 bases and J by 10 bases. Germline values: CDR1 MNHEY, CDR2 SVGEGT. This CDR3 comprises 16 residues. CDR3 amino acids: CASSTHWTSGVIEQFF. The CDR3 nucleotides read TGTGCCAGCAGTACACACTGGACTAGCGGGGTAATCGAGCAGTTCTTC.

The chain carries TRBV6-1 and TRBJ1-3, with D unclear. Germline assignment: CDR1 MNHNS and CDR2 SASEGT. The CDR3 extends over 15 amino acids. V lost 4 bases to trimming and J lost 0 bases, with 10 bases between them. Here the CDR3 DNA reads TGTGCCAGCAGTGTAATTCCGAGCTCTGGAAACACCATATATTTT. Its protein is CASSVIPSSGNTIYF.

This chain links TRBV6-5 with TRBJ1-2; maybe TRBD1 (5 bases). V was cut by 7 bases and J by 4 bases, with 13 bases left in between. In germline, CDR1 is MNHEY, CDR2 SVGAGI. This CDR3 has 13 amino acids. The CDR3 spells CASTDRGVYGYTF. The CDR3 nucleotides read TGTGCCAGCACCGACCGGGGGGTCTATGGCTACACCTTC.

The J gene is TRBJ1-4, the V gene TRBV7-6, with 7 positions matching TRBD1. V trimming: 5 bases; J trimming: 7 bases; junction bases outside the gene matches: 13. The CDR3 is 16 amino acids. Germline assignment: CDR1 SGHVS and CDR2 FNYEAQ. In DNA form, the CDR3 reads TGTGCCAGCAGCCCCCTAATGGGGACAGACTTTGAAAAACTGTTTTTT. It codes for CASSPLMGTDFEKLFF.

CDR3 amino acids: CASSSSFNYGYTF. CDR3 DNA: TGTGCCAGCAGCTCCTCGTTTAACTATGGCTACACCTTC. The rearrangement joins TRBV7-6 to TRBJ1-2; the D is unclear. V lost 4 bases and J lost 1, with 7 bases in between. This CDR3 region has 13 residues. The V gene's germline CDR1 is SGHVS and CDR2 FNYEAQ.

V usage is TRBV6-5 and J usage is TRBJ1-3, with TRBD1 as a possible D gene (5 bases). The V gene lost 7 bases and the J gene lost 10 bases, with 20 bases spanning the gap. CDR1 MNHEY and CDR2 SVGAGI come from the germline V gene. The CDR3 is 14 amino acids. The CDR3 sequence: CASTPRAGLSTIYF. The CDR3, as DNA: TGTGCCAGCACGCCCCGGGCGGGGCTTAGTACCATATATTTT.

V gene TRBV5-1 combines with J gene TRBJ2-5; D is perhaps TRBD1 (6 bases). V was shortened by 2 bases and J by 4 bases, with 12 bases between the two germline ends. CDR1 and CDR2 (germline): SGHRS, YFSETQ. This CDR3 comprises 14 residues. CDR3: CASSFETGGETQYF. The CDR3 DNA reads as TGCGCCAGCAGCTTTGAGACAGGAGGAGAGACCCAGTACTTC. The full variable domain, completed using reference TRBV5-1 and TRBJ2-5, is KAGVTQTPRYLIKTRGQQVTLSCSPISGHRSVSWYQQTPGQGLQFLFEYFSETQRNKGNFPGRFSGRQFSNSRSEMNVSTLELGDSALYLCASSFETGGETQYFGPGTRLLVL.